One T cell receptor (beta chain) is described in this entry. The clone's antigen remains unknown. The sample holds no much larger clone one base away, and base qualities are not on file. The method was the immunoSEQ multiplex PCR assay. For the multiplex PCR, a mixture combining 60 forward primers for TCR Vbeta segments and 13 reverse primers for TCR Jbeta segments was used. A multiplex PCR assay on genomic DNA amplified the CDR3 region of rearranged TCR beta genes. Amplified TCR beta libraries were sequenced as 87-base-pair reads on the Illumina HiSeq System. Per the authors' processing: A later analysis counted 75 million to 100 million unique TCR beta chains across the 700 or so repertoires, and approximately 11 million of these chains were shared by at least two donors. Raw reads were error-corrected and collapsed into unique sequences by a nearest-neighbor algorithm in which closely related sequences were merged to remove PCR and sequencing errors. CDR3 sequences were aligned to IMGT reference sequences to assign V, D and J gene segments. For a sequence to be retained, a match of at least six nucleotides was required to both a V gene segment and a J gene segment. Rearrangements were called productive when the CDR3 lacked stop codons and stayed in frame with V and J; all others were non-productive. Following IMGT convention, CDR3 was defined as the stretch from the second conserved V-encoded cysteine to the conserved J-encoded phenylalanine. The earlier analysis of about 620 of the donors excluded sequences that lacked an unambiguous match to a single V gene segment. In an earlier analysis of several hundred of the donors, V segments were called functional above 56.7% productive rearrangements and were called segregating when the between-donor standard deviation exceeded 5%. A statistical classification framework was developed to diagnose cytomegalovirus status using the catalog of TCR beta chain sequences. A later analysis assigned V and J genes by comparing TCR nucleotide sequences with IMGT/GENE-DB human TR gene sequences. The TCRdist pipeline was used in a later analysis to assign CDR3 sequences and most-parsimonious VDJ recombination scenarios. In a later analysis, each TCR beta chain was defined by its CDR3 amino acid sequence together with its V-gene family, and reads lacking a unique V-gene family were excluded. A later analysis removed several hundred highly shared, low-generation-probability nucleotide sequences to deal with suspected cross-contamination and a sequencing artifact. A later analysis calculated a clonal expansion index for each public chain from normalized within-repertoire ranks of inferred template counts. In a later analysis, generation probabilities were computed with a VDJ recombination model fitted to out-of-frame rearrangements, and the resulting probabilities were checked against IGoR. In a later analysis, TCR-TCR, TCR-HLA and TCR-CMV co-occurrence was scored with hypergeometric tests, and a repertoire-size bias correction was applied to TCR pairs. A later analysis estimated false discovery rates by permuting HLA or CMV assignments 20 times. In a later analysis, co-occurring TCRs were grouped with DBSCAN, and TCRdist sequence similarity was added when clustering was performed within HLA-allele-positive subsets. Co-occurrence clustering excluded repertoires with fewer than 30,000 or more than 120,000 public chains, plus five with anomalous nucleotide sharing. TCRdb took over this immuneACCESS table, retaining in-frame rearrangements with V and J assigned. Such tables are incomplete; in checked studies, under half of the missing clones stem from an unresolved V gene, and the remainder is unexplained. D and trimming were read from the DNA, whereas the V and J calls and clone size are those reported in that table. This sample gives about 120,000 clones in total; over 65% of them show up just once. Of the sample, less than 3% is held by the ten largest clones.

These data come from a study of cytomegalovirus exposure and HLA in healthy donors listed by TCRdb under 2017. Study-wide context: An earlier analysis of about 560 of the donors reported about 260 Gb of sequence data and about 120 million unique TCR beta sequences obtained from about 179 million T cells. Five DR-DQ haplotypes were handled as single units for association and clustering because linkage in the cohort was strong. In an earlier analysis of 587 of the donors, high-throughput TCR beta sequencing was used to judge whether each TCR beta V gene segment behaved as functional or pseudogenic. The number of typed donors differed by locus: about 629-630 for A, B, C, DRB1 and DQB1; 522 for DQA1; 606 for DPA1; and some 430 for DPB1. In a later analysis, previously published TCR beta repertoires from 550 to 700 donors were re-analyzed and high-resolution HLA genotyping was added so that TCR occurrence patterns could be studied. HLA typing included class I and class II loci at four-digit resolution. Along with the 666-subject first cohort, a separate validation cohort of about 110 different subjects was used. The later analysis used no new phenotypic data to find candidate immune exposures, relying instead on TCR beta sequences and their occurrence across donors. Among a few hundred genotyped donors of the cohort, an average of approximately 230,000 unique TCR beta nucleotide sequences were sequenced per donor, 15% to 20% of them non-productive. Every repertoire in the discovery cohort had been generated on one and the same sequencing platform. An early release that covered fewer than 750 HLA-typed donors contained approximately 300 gigabases of sequencing data and 75 million to 100 million unique TCR sequences. The study aimed to test whether signatures of past pathogen exposure could be identified by cataloging public T cell receptors. In a later genetic analysis, genome-wide SNP genotypes for 398 of the 666 donors were used, and that subset was treated as a discovery cohort. Using immunosequencing, the study profiled T cell repertoires from fewer than 850 subjects and related those repertoires to cytomegalovirus serostatus. Among the roughly 400 genotyped donors, 81% belonged to the genetic ancestry cluster associated with self-reported Caucasian donors. To predict cytomegalovirus infection status, the study brought together high-throughput TCR immunosequencing, statistical association of individual TCRs with disease status, and machine learning. Donor age, sex, ethnicity and CMV serostatus were collected together with the repertoire data.

The cohort comprised 666 healthy bone marrow donors. At the time of sampling, every cohort member was nominally healthy, though immune exposures that went unrecorded were likely present. The donor tested CMV seropositive and was one of the 289 seropositive cohort members. Each donor provided a peripheral blood sample, and peripheral blood mononuclear cells were used for TCR beta sequencing. The Qiagen DNeasy Blood Extraction Kit was used to extract genomic DNA from the blood cell samples. Overall study outcomes, separate from this receptor: The cohort was sequenced for TCR beta chains only, and without alpha or paired-chain data the features that could be detected were limited. A later analysis associated 17,000 or so TCR beta sequences with specific HLA alleles at a false discovery rate of 0.05. Three of the identified cytomegalovirus-associated TCR beta chains were confirmed in vitro to be specific for cytomegalovirus antigens. In a later analysis, most CMV-associated TCR beta chains were found to appear HLA-restricted, with HLA associations seemingly driven largely by CMV exposure. In both the original and validation cohorts, the classifier was reported to diagnose cytomegalovirus status with high specificity and sensitivity. A cluster of highly shared sequence variants was judged likely to represent a technical artifact of the sequencing pipeline. Roughly uniform sequencing depth across donors was assumed in presence/absence analyses, although this assumption may not hold. Correlated functional status among segregating V segments might be attributable to linkage disequilibrium, but an unknown experimental factor could not be ruled out. Broadly in line with IMGT annotations, most TCR beta V segments showed up in productive rearrangements about 87% or about 30% of the time in an earlier analysis of around 550 of the donors. Immune exposure information for the cohort was limited to CMV serostatus. In a later genetic analysis, a missense DCLRE1C variant was associated with V-gene and J-gene trimming of TCR beta chains, and the association was replicated in an independent cohort. According to a later analysis, parvovirus B19, influenza, CMV and Epstein-Barr virus appeared linked to several top co-occurrence clusters. In a later analysis, TCR association rates were found to vary across HLA loci, with the most associated TCRs seen for DRB1 alleles and the fewest for HLA-C alleles. In a later analysis, HLA-associated TCR beta chains showed more clonal expansion and lower generation probabilities than non-associated chains that were equally common. The earlier analysis of some 540 of the donors excluded 15 to 20 rarely observed V segments, including chromosome 9 orphons, because counts were too low. A total of about 180 TCR beta chains were listed by the study as associated with cytomegalovirus. According to the authors, the approach could potentially be generalized to other disease states and immunological phenotypes. When HLA alleles, especially DR and DQ, strongly co-occurred, attributing TCR associations to individual alleles was difficult. HLA typing was unavailable for some donors at each locus, so association tests used only the typed subset. A further reported finding was that TCR beta sequences accurately predicted the HLA-A and HLA-B alleles for most subjects in the first cohort. The 87-base-pair reads could not distinguish some IMGT-functional V segments, including TRBV6-2 and TRBV6-3, so those segments were excluded. A later genetic analysis reported fewer N-insertions in productive TCRs among donors in an Asian-associated ancestry cluster than the roughly 640-donor mean. Most TCR sequences were seen in very few donors, while some public TCRs were found in many individuals.

The V end loses 4 bases and the J end loses 1 base, and a stretch of 16 bases separates them. There are 16 amino acids in the CDR3, from cysteine to phenylalanine inclusive. Solely the CDR3 DNA is kept, with 48 bases framed from the first base. Taken from the germline V gene (reference sequence), the CDR1 and CDR2 loops are SGHNT and YYREEE. The sequence was collected from a woman aged 35 to 49 in good health and CMV-seropositive. Sequencing was carried out using PBMCs. The chain couples TRBV5-4 to TRBJ2-3; a tentative D match to TRBD2 spans 6 bases. Here the CDR3 is given as CASSLGGAGRTDTQYF. DNA sequence: TGTGCCAGCAGCCTCGGGGGAGCCGGGCGCACAGATACGCAGTATTTT.